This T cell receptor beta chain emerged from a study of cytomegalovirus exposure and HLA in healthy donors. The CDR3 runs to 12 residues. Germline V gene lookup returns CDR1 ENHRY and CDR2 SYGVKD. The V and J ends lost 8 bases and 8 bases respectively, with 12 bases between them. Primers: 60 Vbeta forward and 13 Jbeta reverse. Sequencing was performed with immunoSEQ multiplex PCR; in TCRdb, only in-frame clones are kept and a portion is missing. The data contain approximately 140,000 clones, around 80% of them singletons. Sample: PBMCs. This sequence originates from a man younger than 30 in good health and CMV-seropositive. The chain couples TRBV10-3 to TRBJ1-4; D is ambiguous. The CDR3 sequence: CAIGEGGEKLFF. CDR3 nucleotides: TGTGCCATCGGCGAGGGAGGGGAAAAACTGTTTTTT.